The 13 T cell receptor beta chains reported below all come from one sample, sequenced in a study of CD8+ T cells in alopecia areata. Sample treatment: oral pan-JAK inhibitor, 5-10 mg twice daily. cDNA serving as the sequencing template came from extracted, reverse transcribed RNA. This table comes from immunoSEQ multiplex PCR, and its TCRdb copy is limited to in-frame clones, with some not included. The sample contains some 150,000 clones, about 85% of which appear only once. The material was CD8+ T cells sorted from blood, obtained at week 4, from a patient treated with tofacitinib. These receptors were collected from a human donor with alopecia areata.

This clone turned up a few times. The chain joins TRBV12-5 to TRBJ1-5; a weak D match, TRBD1 (5 bases). This CDR3 region has 17 residues. CDR1 is LGHNT, CDR2 FRNRAP, per germline. The ends were cut back, 3 bases at V and 0 bases at J, with 15 bases in the middle. Here the CDR3 DNA reads TGTGCTAGTGGTTTTGGTGCAGGGAAGTATAGCAATCAGCCCCAGCATTTT. Protein sequence: CASGFGAGKYSNQPQHF. The full variable domain, its missing parts supplied by reference TRBV12-5 and TRBJ1-5, is DARVTQTPRHKVTEMGQEVTMRCQPILGHNTVFWYRQTMMQGLELLAYFRNRAPLDDSGMPKDRFSAEMPDATLATLKIQPSEPRDSAVYFCASGFGAGKYSNQPQHFGDGTRLSIL.

The sample holds a few counts of this clone. The CDR3 DNA follows: TGTGCCAGCAGTTTGTTCGGGGTCAAGAACACCGGGGAGCTGTTTTTT. Protein product: CASSLFGVKNTGELFF. V gene TRBV27 combines with J gene TRBJ2-2; weak D call: TRBD2 (5 bases). The CDR3 loop spans 16 amino acids. CDR1 is MNHEY, CDR2 SMNVEV, per germline (reference sequence). The V gene lost 3 bases and the J gene lost 1 base, with 12 bases spanning the gap.

This chain joins TRBV27 and TRBJ1-5; the D is unclear. V was clipped by 2 bases and J by 7 bases, with 12 bases between them. The germline V gene encodes CDR1 MNHEY and CDR2 SMNVEV (reference sequence). This CDR3 is 14 amino acids long. The CDR3 DNA is TGTGCCAGCAGTTTAAGCTCCGTGGGGCAGCCCCAGCATTTT. Protein product: CASSLSSVGQPQHF.

The gene calls are TRBV4-2 and TRBJ2-7, with TRBD2 as a possible D gene (5 bases). The CDR3 extends over 13 amino acids. Germline CDR1 is LGHNA and CDR2 is YNFKEQ. Trimming removed 4 bases from V and 1 base from J, with 8 bases in between. CDR3 in DNA: TGTGCCAGCAGCCCCCCGGGGTCCTACGAGCAGTACTTC. It is translated as CASSPPGSYEQYF.

The genes are TRBV7-8 and TRBJ2-3; D is perhaps TRBD1 (5 bases). V shed 3 bases and J shed 2 bases, with 9 bases lying between them. CDR1 and CDR2 from the germline V gene are SGHVS and FQNEAQ. The CDR3 sequence is 14 residues long. CDR3 DNA sequence: TGTGCCAGCAGCTTCTCTGGGGCCACAGATACGCAGTATTTT. Its translation is CASSFSGATDTQYF.

This chain joins TRBV25-1 and TRBJ2-2; a weak D match, TRBD1 (6 bases). Germline CDR1 and CDR2: MGHDK and SYGVNS. The V end was cut by 3 bases, the J end by 6 bases, with 17 bases between. The CDR3 runs 16 residues. DNA for the CDR3: TGTGCCAGCAGTGAGGGGGCGAATTTTCTGTCCGGGGAGCTGTTTTTT. Protein product: CASSEGANFLSGELFF.

The chain employs TRBV7-9 and TRBJ1-1; tentative D call: TRBD1 (5 bases). V was clipped by 11 bases and J by 3 bases, with 16 bases between them. CDR1 is SEHNR and CDR2 is FQNEAQ in the germline V gene (reference sequence). CDR3 length: 13 amino acids. This CDR3 reads CAGEGARDTEAFF. The CDR3 DNA reads as TGTGCCGGGGAAGGGGCCCGGGACACTGAAGCTTTCTTT.

The chain uses TRBV9 and TRBJ2-7; perhaps TRBD1 as D (5 bases). Germline CDR1 and CDR2: SGDLS and YYNGEE. Trimming removed 3 bases at V and 4 bases at J, with 14 bases between. CDR3 size: 14 residues. CDR3 amino acids: CASSGGLEGYEQYF. The CDR3 DNA sequence: TGTGCCAGCAGCGGGGGCCTTGAAGGGTACGAGCAGTACTTC.

This chain links TRBV7-6 with TRBJ1-3; D not resolved. The CDR3 length is 15 residues. Germline V gene sequence: CDR1 SGHVS, CDR2 FNYEAQ. The germline V and J ends were trimmed by 1 base and 0 bases, with 7 bases remaining between them. CDR3 in DNA: TGTGCCAGCAGCTTAGGTGAAATCTCTGGAAACACCATATATTTT. Protein sequence: CASSLGEISGNTIYF.

With regard to this clone: Germline and junction disagree at one end, which may indicate a read error. The chain carries TRBV6-1 and TRBJ2-1, with a tentative D call TRBD2 (5 bases). Germline CDR1 and CDR2: MNHNS and SASEGT. The CDR3 has 12 residues. Written as DNA, the CDR3 is TGTGCCAGCAGCGAAGCGGACAATGAGCAGTTCTTC. This sequence encodes CASSEADNEQFF.

V gene TRBV25-1 combines with J gene TRBJ2-2; D is unclear. This CDR3 is 12 amino acids long. The V gene lost 0 bases and the J gene lost 7 bases, with 3 bases spanning the gap. Germline values: CDR1 MGHDK, CDR2 SYGVNS. The CDR3 sequence: CASSEYYGELFF. The CDR3 DNA sequence: TGTGCCAGCAGTGAATATTACGGGGAGCTGTTTTTT.

The genes are TRBV9 and TRBJ2-3, with D perhaps given as TRBD1 or TRBD2 (5 bases each). V was cut by 3 bases and J by 4 bases, with 9 bases left in between. The CDR3 is 13 amino acids. The germline V gene encodes CDR1 SGDLS and CDR2 YYNGEE. The CDR3 here is CASSAGGADTQYF. In DNA, the CDR3 is TGTGCCAGCAGCGCTGGGGGTGCAGATACGCAGTATTTT. The variable domain in full, completed from reference TRBV9 and TRBJ2-3, reads DSGVTQTPKHLITATGQRVTLRCSPRSGDLSVYWYQQSLDQGLQFLIQYYNGEERAKGNILERFSAQQFPDLHSELNLSSLELGDSALYFCASSAGGADTQYFGPGTRLTVL.

The chain combines TRBV25-1 with TRBJ2-7; D remains unclear. Germline CDR1 MGHDK, CDR2 SYGVNS. Trimming removed 6 bases at V and 0 bases at J, with 15 bases between. The CDR3 sequence is 15 residues long. The CDR3 nucleotides are TGTGCCAGCAGCGCCGCCTGGGCGGACTCCTACGAGCAGTACTTC. Translation: CASSAAWADSYEQYF.